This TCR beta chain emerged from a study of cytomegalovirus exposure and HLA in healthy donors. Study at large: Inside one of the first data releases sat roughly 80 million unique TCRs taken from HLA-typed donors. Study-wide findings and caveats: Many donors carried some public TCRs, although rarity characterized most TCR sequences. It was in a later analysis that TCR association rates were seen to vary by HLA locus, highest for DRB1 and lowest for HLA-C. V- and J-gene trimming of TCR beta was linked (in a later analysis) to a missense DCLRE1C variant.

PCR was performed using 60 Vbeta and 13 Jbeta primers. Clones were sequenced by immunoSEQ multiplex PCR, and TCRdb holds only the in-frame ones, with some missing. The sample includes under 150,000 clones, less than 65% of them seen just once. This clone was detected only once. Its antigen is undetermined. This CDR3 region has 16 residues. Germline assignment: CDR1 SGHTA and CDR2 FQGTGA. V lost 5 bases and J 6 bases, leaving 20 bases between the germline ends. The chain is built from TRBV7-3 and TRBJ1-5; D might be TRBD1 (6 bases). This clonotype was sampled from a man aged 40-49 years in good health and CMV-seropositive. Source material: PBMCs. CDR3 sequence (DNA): TGTGCCAGCAGCATCGGAACAGGGAATGGTGCTCAGCCCCAGCATTTT. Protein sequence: CASSIGTGNGAQPQHF. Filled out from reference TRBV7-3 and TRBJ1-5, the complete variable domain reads GAGVSQTPSNKVTEKGKYVELRCDPISGHTALYWYRQSLGQGPEFLIYFQGTGAADDSGLPNDRFFAVRPEGSVSTLKIQRTERGDSAVYLCASSIGTGNGAQPQHFGDGTRLSIL.